A single sample gave rise to the 30 T cell receptor beta chains below, sequenced in a study of response to subunit inactivated influenza vaccine. TCRdb itself ran the RT-PCR reads through MiXCR, one entry per CDR3 protein. The profile shows some 190,000 distinct CDR3 sequences, 14% of them singletons. This specimen was CD8+ T cells sorted from PBMCs, taken roughly 5 days after vaccination. These receptors originate from a man aged 45-65 years who received an inactivated influenza vaccine.

A few counts support this clonotype. The V call is TRBV10-1, the J call TRBJ2-1, with D perhaps assigned TRBD1 or TRBD2 (5 bases each). The length of the CDR3 is 14 residues. The V gene's germline CDR1 is WNHNN and CDR2 SYGVQD (reference sequence). Trimming left V 0 bases short and J 9 bases short, with 12 bases between. The CDR3 region is CASSESGVRPEQFF. The CDR3 DNA reads TGCGCCAGCAGTGAGTCGGGGGTCCGCCCTGAGCAGTTCTTC.

This clonotype was seen a handful of times. This chain joins TRBV7-2 and TRBJ1-1; weak D call: TRBD1 (5 bases). The CDR3 covers 15 residues. Germline V gene data show CDR1 as SGHTA and CDR2 as FQGNSA. Deletions cut 4 bases from V and 0 bases from J, with 12 bases between. This chain's CDR3 is CASSYGSGLNTEAFF. The DNA of the CDR3 is TGTGCCAGCAGCTATGGTTCAGGGTTGAACACTGAAGCTTTCTTT.

This chain uses TRBV27 with TRBJ2-7; TRBD1 is a possible D gene (5 bases). Trimming left V 3 bases short and J 3 bases short, with 12 bases between. The CDR3 has 14 amino acids. Germline CDR1 MNHEY, CDR2 SMNVEV (reference sequence). CDR3 region: CASSLRQGNYEQYF. CDR3 bases: TGTGCCAGCAGTTTGCGGCAGGGTAACTACGAGCAGTACTTC.

The V and J genes are TRBV5-1 and TRBJ1-2; a weak D match, TRBD1 (5 bases). CDR1 and CDR2 from the germline V gene are SGHRS and YFSETQ. Trimming stripped 4 bases from V and 1 base from J, with 14 bases between. There are 15 residues in the CDR3. This CDR3 is CASSTGRGSNYGYTF. CDR3 DNA sequence: TGCGCCAGCAGCACAGGACGTGGGAGTAACTATGGCTACACCTTC. Full variable domain (rest looked up from reference TRBV5-1 and TRBJ1-2): KAGVTQTPRYLIKTRGQQVTLSCSPISGHRSVSWYQQTPGQGLQFLFEYFSETQRNKGNFPGRFSGRQFSNSRSEMNVSTLELGDSALYLCASSTGRGSNYGYTFGSGTRLTVV.

V is TRBV12-3 or TRBV12-4 and J is TRBJ2-1; TRBD2 matches at 11 bases. The CDR3 is 16 residues long. J lost 4 bases, V lost 5 bases, and 7 bases had no gene match. CDR3 nucleotide sequence: TGTGCCAGCAGTCAGCCGGGACTAGCGGCTTACAATGAGCAGTTCTTC. This gives the protein CASSQPGLAAYNEQFF.

This clonotype was counted many times. V gene TRBV24-1 combines with J gene TRBJ1-2; D gene unclear. From germline, CDR1 is KGHDR and CDR2 SFDVKD. The CDR3 sequence is 14 residues long. With 9 bases removed from V and 3 bases from J, the gap between germline ends came to 16 bases. DNA of the CDR3: TGTGCCACCTCACCTGGGAACAGTTACTATGGCTACACCTTC. This encodes CATSPGNSYYGYTF.

This clonotype is medium-sized (0.01 to 0.1%) in the sample. This chain connects TRBV7-9 to TRBJ2-2; 7 bases are shared with TRBD1. The ends lost 11 bases at V and 4 bases at J; junction bases unmatched: 25. The CDR3 is made up of 19 amino acids. Germline CDR1 reads SEHNR; CDR2 reads FQNEAQ (reference sequence). The chain's CDR3 is CAVERFDRADDWATGELFF. CDR3 sequence (DNA): TGTGCCGTTGAAAGGTTCGACAGGGCCGATGATTGGGCCACCGGGGAGCTGTTTTTT.

In its sample, this clonotype was seen many times. J is TRBJ2-3 and V is TRBV12-3 or TRBV12-4; no firm D call. This CDR3 has 11 residues. V was pared by 6 bases and J by 6 bases, with 7 bases between. CDR3 DNA sequence: TGTGCCAGCAGCTCAGATGATACGCAGTATTTT. Amino acids: CASSSDDTQYF.

This clonotype has a handful of counts. The V call is TRBV10-3, the J call TRBJ2-7, with 9 nucleotides matching TRBD1. This CDR3 region has 15 residues. V lost 0 bases to trimming and J lost 2 bases; unmatched junction nucleotides: 2. CDR1 is ENHRY and CDR2 is SYGVKD in the germline V gene. The DNA for the CDR3 is TGTGCCATCAGTGAGTCAGGGACAGGGCCCTACGAGCAGTACTTC. This translates into CAISESGTGPYEQYF.

The gene calls are TRBV20-1 and TRBJ2-7; a weak D match, TRBD1 (6 bases). V was trimmed by 1 base and J by 0 bases, leaving 13 bases between them. There are 15 residues in the CDR3. Looked up from germline, CDR1 is DFQATT and CDR2 is SNEGSKA (reference sequence). The CDR3 protein is CSARGRGDNSYEQYF. The CDR3 DNA sequence: TGCAGTGCTAGAGGCCGAGGGGACAACTCCTACGAGCAGTACTTC.

Notes on this clonotype: This may be a read error, as it is one base from a much larger clone. The conserved phenylalanine or tryptophan normally closing the CDR3 is absent here, so this likely arose from a read error. V is TRBV7-9 and J is TRBJ2-1; tentatively, D is TRBD1 or TRBD2 (5 bases each). V was trimmed by 4 bases and J by 13 bases, leaving 23 bases between them. Germline V lookup: CDR1 SEHNR, CDR2 FQNEAQ (reference sequence). The CDR3 sequence is 15 residues long. The CDR3 bases are TGTGCCAGCAGCTCCGAATTGGTACCGGGACCCCTACAGTTCTCC. This codes for CASSSELVPGPLQFS.

This clonotype was seen only once. The chain employs TRBV29-1 and TRBJ2-7; possible D gene TRBD2, 6 bases. Germline assignment: CDR1 SQVTM and CDR2 ANQGSEA. Trimming took 6 bases from V and 2 from J, leaving 17 bases between them. The CDR3 loop spans 14 amino acids. The CDR3 DNA sequence: TGCAGCGTGACCCTTTTGGGGGGAACCTACGAGCAGTACTTC. This sequence encodes CSVTLLGGTYEQYF.

The J gene is TRBJ2-2, the V gene TRBV27, with a possible D match to TRBD2 (5 bases). The germline CDR1 and CDR2 sequences are MNHEY and SMNVEV (reference sequence). Deletions cut 4 bases from V and 7 bases from J, with 16 bases between. The CDR3 covers 15 residues. In DNA, the CDR3 is TGTGCCAGCAGTTCCCTGACGGACTTGCGCGGGGAGCTGTTTTTT. This gives the protein CASSSLTDLRGELFF.

The chain carries TRBV12-3 or TRBV12-4 and TRBJ2-3; 7 nucleotides agree with TRBD1. This CDR3 has 15 residues. V lost 6 bases, J lost 2 bases, and 8 bases stayed unmatched. The CDR3 region has the DNA TGTGCCAGCAGGCTAGGGGGCAGGGCCACAGATACGCAGTATTTT. Amino acids: CASRLGGRATDTQYF.

Notes on this clonotype: One junction end disagrees with the germline gene, perhaps due to a read error. The rearrangement uses TRBV2 and TRBJ1-2, with a tentative D call TRBD1 (6 bases). Germline loops: CDR1 SNHLY, CDR2 FYNNEI. This CDR3 has 13 amino acids. CDR3 amino acids: CARSDAQGYGYTF. As DNA, the CDR3 is TGTGCCAGGAGTGACGCACAGGGCTATGGCTACACCTTC.

J is TRBJ2-5 and V is TRBV2; 9 bases align to TRBD1. Germline V gene sequence: CDR1 SNHLY, CDR2 FYNNEI. The CDR3 contains 13 residues. V was pared by 4 bases and J by 3 bases, with 0 bases of the junction left unmatched. The CDR3 protein is CASSGTGEETQYF. The CDR3 region has the DNA TGTGCCAGCAGTGGGACAGGGGAAGAGACCCAGTACTTC.

This clonotype was counted only a few times. The V gene is TRBV27, the J gene TRBJ1-6; 8 positions agree with TRBD1. Per germline, CDR1 MNHEY and CDR2 SMNVEV (reference sequence). The CDR3 runs 14 residues. The junction had 6 bases not matched to a gene; V was cut back by 5 bases and J by 9 bases. CDR3 amino acids: CASSQGQGISPLHF. The DNA of the CDR3 is TGTGCCAGCAGTCAAGGACAGGGAATTTCACCCCTCCACTTT.

This clonotype was seen a few times. V and J are TRBV11-1 and TRBJ2-7; D not resolved. The CDR3 runs 16 residues. Trimming took off 5 bases at V and 2 bases at J, with 19 bases between the two ends. From germline, CDR1 is SGHAT and CDR2 FQDESV (reference sequence). The DNA of the CDR3 is TGTGCCAGCAGCCCGGTCACGGGTCTTACACCCTACGAGCAGTACTTC. This codes for CASSPVTGLTPYEQYF. Variable domain in full (rest from reference TRBV11-1 and TRBJ2-7): EAEVAQSPRYKITEKSQAVAFWCDPISGHATLYWYRQILGQGPELLVQFQDESVVDDSQLPKDRFSAERLKGVDSTLKIQPAELGDSAMYLCASSPVTGLTPYEQYFGPGTRLTVT.

This clonotype was seen a few times. The V and J genes are TRBV4-1 and TRBJ2-5; TRBD2 aligns across 12 bases. This CDR3 contains 18 residues. The J segment lost 1 base and the V segment lost 4 bases, leaving 10 bases of the junction unmatched. CDR1 and CDR2 (germline): MGHRA, YSYEKL. CDR3 in DNA: TGCGCCAGCAGCCCCCGGGACCGACTAGCGGGGGCCCAAGAGACCCAGTACTTC. Translating gives CASSPRDRLAGAQETQYF.

This clonotype was observed a few times. The genes are TRBV6-2 or TRBV6-3 and TRBJ1-5; D is ambiguous. The CDR3 is 14 amino acids. The V end lost 6 bases, the J end lost 0 bases, and 9 bases lay between the germline ends. Germline V gene lookup returns CDR1 MNHEY and CDR2 SVGEGT. The CDR3 DNA is TGTGCCAGCAGCTATACAGTTAGCAATCAGCCCCAGCATTTT. It codes for CASSYTVSNQPQHF.

A note on this clonotype: A read error may produce the germline difference seen at one junction end. The chain employs TRBV29-1 and TRBJ2-2; D possibly corresponds to TRBD1 (6 bases). CDR1 is SQVTM and CDR2 is ANQGSEA in the germline V gene. The CDR3 is made up of 13 amino acids. CDR3: CSVEGAYTGEPFF. As DNA, the CDR3 is TGCAGCGTTGAGGGGGCTTACACCGGGGAGCCGTTTTTT.

The table lists this clonotype with a few counts. This sequence joins TRBV7-3 and TRBJ2-3; TRBD2 might be the D (6 bases). There are 15 residues in the CDR3. Per germline, CDR1 SGHTA and CDR2 FQGTGA. V was trimmed by 2 bases and J by 2 bases, leaving 11 bases between them. Written as DNA, the CDR3 is TGTGCCAGCAGCTTACTAGGAGGGTCCACAGATACGCAGTATTTT. Residues: CASSLLGGSTDTQYF.

DNA of the CDR3: TGCGCCAGCAGCCACGGGACAGGGGCCCCCTCTGGAAACACCATATATTTT. Its protein product is CASSHGTGAPSGNTIYF. The chain couples TRBV4-3 to TRBJ1-3; 10 bases agree with TRBD1. J was trimmed by 0 bases and V by 3 bases; bases with no gene match: 5. CDR1 is LGHNA and CDR2 is YSLEER in the germline V gene. The length of the CDR3 is 17 residues.

This clonotype has a handful of counts. This chain links TRBV12-3 or TRBV12-4 with TRBJ2-3; 8 bases align to TRBD2. CDR3 length: 15 residues. V lost 1 base and J lost 2; bases outside the gene matches: 2. CDR3 residues: CASSLERGLTDTQYF. CDR3 bases: TGTGCCAGCAGTTTAGAGCGGGGGCTCACAGATACGCAGTATTTT.

The V gene is TRBV27, the J gene TRBJ2-3; D is unclear. Germline loops: CDR1 MNHEY, CDR2 SMNVEV (reference sequence). V was clipped by 7 bases and J by 5 bases, with 7 bases between them. The CDR3 has 11 residues. The CDR3 protein is CASTFRDTQYF. The DNA of the CDR3 is TGTGCCAGCACTTTCAGAGATACGCAGTATTTT.

The V gene is TRBV24-1, the J gene TRBJ2-3; weak D call: TRBD2 (7 bases). Trimming removed 7 bases at V and 3 bases at J, with 16 bases between. The CDR3 extends over 15 amino acids. Germline CDR1 is KGHDR and CDR2 is SFDVKD. Here the CDR3 DNA reads TGTGCCACCAGCGAAGGGGGGGGGACTACAGATACGCAGTATTTT. This sequence encodes CATSEGGGTTDTQYF.

The rearrangement joins TRBV7-3 to TRBJ2-3; TRBD2 matches at 7 bases. In germline, CDR1 is SGHTA, CDR2 FQGTGA. The V gene end was trimmed by 1 base and the J gene end by 3 bases; junction bases not matched to a gene: 10. The CDR3 spans 17 residues. The CDR3 bases are TGTGCCAGCAGCTTAAAAGCCACCGGGACTACTACAGATACGCAGTATTTT. It codes for CASSLKATGTTTDTQYF.

Only a few counts were recorded for this clonotype. V usage is TRBV28 and J usage is TRBJ1-5; the D is unclear. Trimming removed 4 bases from V and 3 bases from J, with 7 bases in between. Germline CDR1 MDHEN, CDR2 SYDVKM. The CDR3 is 13 amino acids. CDR3 bases: TGTGCCAGCAGTTCAGTCGACAATCAGCCCCAGCATTTT. This codes for CASSSVDNQPQHF.

The sample holds a few counts of this clonotype. The chain combines TRBV29-1 with TRBJ2-3; D is unresolved. Germline CDR1 and CDR2: SQVTM and ANQGSEA. The CDR3 spans 15 residues. Trimming shortened V by 3 bases and J by 2 bases, and 15 bases separated the two germline ends. The CDR3 reads CSVDAETVDTDTQYF. The CDR3 DNA reads as TGCAGCGTTGACGCGGAAACAGTGGACACAGATACGCAGTATTTT.

V gene TRBV12-3 or TRBV12-4 combines with J gene TRBJ1-1; D remains ambiguous. The CDR3 runs 14 residues. V was cut by 5 bases and J by 0 bases, with 10 bases left in between. CDR3 in DNA: TGTGCCAGCAGTCAAACCCGCATGAACACTGAAGCTTTCTTT. Its translation is CASSQTRMNTEAFF.